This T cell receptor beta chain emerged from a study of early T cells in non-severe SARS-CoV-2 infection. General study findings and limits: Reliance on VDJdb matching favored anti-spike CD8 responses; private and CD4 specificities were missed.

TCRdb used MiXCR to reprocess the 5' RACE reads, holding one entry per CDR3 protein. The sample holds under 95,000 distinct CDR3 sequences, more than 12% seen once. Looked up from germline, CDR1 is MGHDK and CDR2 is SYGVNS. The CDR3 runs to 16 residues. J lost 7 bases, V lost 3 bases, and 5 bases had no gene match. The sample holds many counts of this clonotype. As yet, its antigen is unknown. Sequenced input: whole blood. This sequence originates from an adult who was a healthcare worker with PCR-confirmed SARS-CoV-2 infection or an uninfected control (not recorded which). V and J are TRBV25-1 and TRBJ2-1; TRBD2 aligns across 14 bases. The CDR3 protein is CASSDPGLAGGNEQFF. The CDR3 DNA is TGTGCCAGCAGTGACCCCGGACTAGCGGGAGGTAATGAGCAGTTCTTC.